What follows are 26 T cell receptor beta chains derived from one specimen sequenced in a study of T cell responses to AZD1222 COVID-19 vaccine. TCRdb's table, derived via immunoSEQ multiplex PCR, lists solely in-frame clones and lacks some. Seen here are 120,000 or so clones, about 92% observed once, and the top ten hold 4.4%. The material was peripheral blood, obtained on day 0 of MenACWY control vaccination. The source of these receptors is an adult in good health.

The rearrangement links TRBV28 to TRBJ1-2; the D gene is possibly TRBD1 (6 bases). The CDR3 runs 15 residues. Germline CDR1 reads MDHEN; CDR2 reads SYDVKM. With 5 bases removed from V and 0 bases from J, the gap between germline ends came to 13 bases. CDR3 residues: CASSEPGTTNYGYTF. The DNA for the CDR3 is TGTGCCAGCAGTGAGCCCGGGACAACTAACTATGGCTACACCTTC.

The CDR3 protein is CASSPLAGVGGAETQYF. The CDR3 nucleotides read TGTGCCAGCAGTCCGTTAGCGGGAGTGGGGGGTGCAGAGACCCAGTACTTC. V and J are TRBV6-6 and TRBJ2-5, with TRBD2 matching 9 bases. Germline V gives CDR1 MNHNY, CDR2 SVGAGI (reference sequence). Germline trimming cut 5 bases from V and 4 bases from J; bases unmatched to any gene: 14. This CDR3 spans 17 amino acids.

The rearrangement joins TRBV15 to TRBJ2-2; TRBD2 matches 11 bases. Germline V gene sequence: CDR1 LNHNV, CDR2 YYDKDF (reference sequence). This CDR3 spans 18 amino acids. The V and J ends lost 7 bases and 1 base, in that order; junction bases with no gene match: 11. The CDR3 region has the DNA TGTGCCACCACAAGACTAGCGGGGTACGAACTGAACACCGGGGAGCTGTTTTTT. Translation gives CATTRLAGYELNTGELFF.

CDR3 sequence reads: CASSPGQGAGEQYF. The CDR3 DNA sequence: TGTGCCAGCAGCCCGGGACAGGGGGCGGGTGAGCAGTACTTC. This rearrangement joins TRBV3-1 (or the pseudogene TRBV3-2) to TRBJ2-7, with TRBD1 identical over 12 bases. CDR1 and CDR2 from the germline V gene are LGHDT and YNNKEL (reference sequence). Unmatched junction bases numbered 5, after V lost 4 bases and J lost 7 bases. The CDR3 has 14 residues.

The J gene is TRBJ2-5, the V gene TRBV7-9, with TRBD2 identical over 11 bases. Germline CDR1 is SEHNR and CDR2 is FQNEAQ (reference sequence). The CDR3 contains 15 residues. V trimming: 1 base; J trimming: 5 bases; junction bases outside the gene matches: 3. The CDR3 nucleotides read TGTGCCAGCAGCTTAGGGTGGACTAGCGGGGAGACCCAGTACTTC. Protein product: CASSLGWTSGETQYF. The full variable domain, in which reference TRBV7-9 and TRBJ2-5 provide the parts outside the CDR3, is DTGVSQNPRHKITKRGQNVTFRCDPISEHNRLYWYRQTLGQGPEFLTYFQNEAQLEKSRLLSDRFSAERPKGSFSTLEIQRTEQGDSAMYLCASSLGWTSGETQYFGPGTRLLVL.

V usage is TRBV5-1 and J usage is TRBJ2-7, with D unresolved. Trimming shortened V by 4 bases and J by 5 bases, and 22 bases separated the two germline ends. CDR3 length equals 16 residues. Germline CDR1 is SGHRS and CDR2 is YFSETQ. The CDR3 DNA sequence: TGCGCCAGCAGCCCTACACCCGAAAGTCCTTCCGACGAGCAGTACTTC. Protein: CASSPTPESPSDEQYF.

Only one count was recorded for this clone. The rearrangement links TRBV5-4 to TRBJ2-1, with 7 bases identical to TRBD1. V lost 4 bases, J lost 6 bases, and 7 bases stayed unmatched. Germline V lookup: CDR1 SGHNT, CDR2 YYREEE (reference sequence). The CDR3 sequence is 14 residues long. The CDR3 DNA reads TGTGCCAGCAGCACAAGCTACAGGGGCAATGAGCAGTTCTTC. The encoded protein is CASSTSYRGNEQFF. Together with reference TRBV5-4 and TRBJ2-1, the CDR3 gives the full variable domain: ETGVTQSPTHLIKTRGQQVTLRCSSQSGHNTVSWYQQALGQGPQFIFQYYREEENGRGNFPPRFSGLQFPNYSSELNVNALELDDSALYLCASSTSYRGNEQFFGPGTRLTVL.

This clone was observed once. The chain uses TRBV7-9 and TRBJ2-5; 13 nucleotides line up with TRBD2. Looked up from germline, CDR1 is SEHNR and CDR2 is FQNEAQ (reference sequence). This CDR3 is 17 amino acids long. J gave up 5 bases and V 5 bases, and 11 bases lay outside the gene matches. DNA of the CDR3: TGTGCCAGCAGCCCCCGACTAGCGGGGGGTGAGGGTGAGACCCAGTACTTC. This gives the protein CASSPRLAGGEGETQYF.

The chain employs TRBV4-3 and TRBJ2-1; the match to TRBD2 covers 10 bases. With V trimmed by 0 bases and J by 7 bases, 6 bases remained unmatched. Germline V CDR1 and CDR2: LGHNA, YSLEER. This CDR3 has 16 residues. The CDR3 protein is CASSQDLTSGVNEQFF. The CDR3 bases are TGCGCCAGCAGCCAAGATCTAACTAGCGGGGTGAATGAGCAGTTCTTC.

The rearrangement joins TRBV6-2 or TRBV6-3 to TRBJ2-3; D is ambiguous. Between the trimmed V and J ends, which lost 2 bases and 0 bases, there was a span of 9 bases. Looked up from germline, CDR1 is MNHEY and CDR2 is SVGEGT. CDR3 size: 15 residues. In DNA form, the CDR3 reads TGTGCCAGCAGTTACGAAGCCGGGAGCACAGATACGCAGTATTTT. It translates to CASSYEAGSTDTQYF.

The chain carries TRBV29-1 and TRBJ1-4, with 8 bases fitting TRBD1. This CDR3 region has 15 residues. Germline CDR1 is SQVTM and CDR2 is ANQGSEA. J lost 4 bases, V lost 7 bases, and 11 bases had no gene match. The CDR3 spells CSARSRGQGNEKLFF. Here the CDR3 DNA reads TGCAGCGCCCGGTCGAGAGGACAGGGTAATGAAAAACTGTTTTTT.

V usage is TRBV19 and J usage is TRBJ2-2; unclear D gene. The CDR3 runs 13 residues. V was pared by 4 bases and J by 0 bases, with 3 bases between. Germline-derived CDR1 and CDR2 are LNHDA and SQIVND (reference sequence). The CDR3 DNA reads TGTGCCAGTAGTACGGCGAACACCGGGGAGCTGTTTTTT. Its translation: CASSTANTGELFF.

The V gene is TRBV14, the J gene TRBJ2-5; the match to TRBD1 covers 9 bases. The V gene end was trimmed by 4 bases and the J gene end by 1 base; junction bases not matched to a gene: 4. Per the germline V gene, CDR1 is SGHDN and CDR2 is FVKESK. This CDR3 comprises 15 residues. DNA of the CDR3: TGTGCCAGCAGCCCGGGACAGGGAATCCAAGAGACCCAGTACTTC. As protein: CASSPGQGIQETQYF.

The CDR3 protein is CASSLRGFNYGYTF. CDR3 coding DNA: TGTGCCAGCAGCTTGAGGGGGTTCAACTATGGCTACACCTTC. The chain combines TRBV13 with TRBJ1-2, with D perhaps matching TRBD1 (6 bases). Germline CDR1 reads PRHDT; CDR2 reads FYEKMQ (reference sequence). The length of the CDR3 is 14 residues. V lost 3 bases and J 2 bases, leaving 10 bases between the germline ends.

This clone was observed a handful of times. The chain couples TRBV5-6 to TRBJ2-2; D is uncertain. V was trimmed by 2 bases and J by 5 bases, leaving 10 bases between them. There are 14 residues in the CDR3. Germline CDR1 reads SGHDT; CDR2 reads YYEEEE. The CDR3 coding sequence is TGTGCCAGCAGCTTTTTATTTAGGACCGGGGAGCTGTTTTTT. This encodes CASSFLFRTGELFF. Filled out from reference TRBV5-6 and TRBJ2-2, the complete variable domain reads DAGVTQSPTHLIKTRGQQVTLRCSPKSGHDTVSWYQQALGQGPQFIFQYYEEEERQRGNFPDRFSGHQFPNYSSELNVNALLLGDSALYLCASSFLFRTGELFFGEGSRLTVL.

This clone was observed a single time. The genes are TRBV28 and TRBJ1-6; the D gene is possibly TRBD1 (5 bases). Germline-derived CDR1 and CDR2 are MDHEN and SYDVKM. V was trimmed by 5 bases and J by 6 bases, leaving 11 bases between them. This CDR3 is 14 amino acids long. The CDR3 nucleotides are TGTGCCAGCAGTGGGGCTGGGGGTAATTCACCCCTCCACTTT. Residues: CASSGAGGNSPLHF.

This rearrangement joins TRBV12-3 or TRBV12-4 to TRBJ1-5; the D is unclear. Trimming removed 3 bases at V and 6 bases at J, with 9 bases between. The CDR3 has 13 residues. Here the CDR3 reads CASSFGASQPQHF. The CDR3 bases are TGTGCCAGCAGTTTTGGTGCGAGTCAGCCCCAGCATTTT.

This chain joins TRBV27 and TRBJ2-3; 7 bases line up with TRBD2. The CDR3 has 16 amino acids. V shed 6 bases, J shed 2 bases, and the junction held 11 bases outside the gene matches. Germline CDR1 and CDR2: MNHEY and SMNVEV (reference sequence). CDR3: CASRPLRGTITDTQYF. Here the CDR3 DNA reads TGTGCCAGCAGACCCCTACGAGGGACTATCACAGATACGCAGTATTTT.

As DNA, the CDR3 is TGTGCCAGCAGCACAGGGGGCTCAGCCAAAAACATTCAGTACTTC. Its protein is CASSTGGSAKNIQYF. The V call is TRBV6-5, the J call TRBJ2-4, with 9 bases fitting TRBD1. The CDR3 sequence is 15 residues long. Germline CDR1 reads MNHEY; CDR2 reads SVGAGI. V lost 6 bases, J lost 0 bases, and 3 bases stayed unmatched.

The sample holds a few counts of this clone. CDR3 nucleotide sequence: TGTGCCAGCAGCTGGAAAGAGGGTCACAATCTTTTCAACGAGCAGTACGTC. Translation: CASSWKEGHNLFNEQYV. The chain joins TRBV11-2 to TRBJ2-7, with a tentative D call TRBD2 (5 bases). Trimming took 4 bases from V and 5 from J, leaving 24 bases between them. CDR1 and CDR2 (germline): SGHAT, FQNNGV. The CDR3 covers 17 residues.

V gene TRBV27 combines with J gene TRBJ1-2, with 11 bases matching TRBD1. J gave up 5 bases and V 6 bases, and 5 bases lay outside the gene matches. Germline CDR1 and CDR2: MNHEY and SMNVEV (reference sequence). There are 14 residues in the CDR3. The CDR3 DNA reads as TGTGCCAGCAGCTTGGACAGGGGGCGTTATGGCTACACCTTC. Protein sequence: CASSLDRGRYGYTF.

V usage is TRBV3-1 (or the pseudogene TRBV3-2) and J usage is TRBJ1-1; D may be TRBD1 (5 bases). The CDR3 runs to 16 residues. V lost 0 bases and J 2 bases, leaving 13 bases between the germline ends. Germline CDR1 reads LGHDT; CDR2 reads YNNKEL (reference sequence). For the CDR3, the DNA is TGTGCCAGCAGCCAAGATAGGGGCCGAGGAAACACTGAAGCTTTCTTT. This translates into CASSQDRGRGNTEAFF.

This sequence joins TRBV5-6 and TRBJ1-6; 7 bases match TRBD1. The CDR3 has 15 residues. The trim removed 4 bases at V and 5 bases at J, leaving 6 bases unmatched. Germline CDR1 SGHDT, CDR2 YYEEEE. The CDR3 DNA reads as TGTGCCAGCAGCCTAGGGGACAGCGATAATTCACCCCTCCACTTT. The encoded protein is CASSLGDSDNSPLHF.

The CDR3 region is CASSFLLAGRKTYEQYF. CDR3 DNA: TGCGCCAGCAGCTTCCTACTAGCGGGAAGGAAAACCTACGAGCAGTACTTC. This chain connects TRBV5-1 to TRBJ2-7; 10 nucleotides align to TRBD2. Trimming cost V 2 bases and J 2 bases; bases outside gene matches: 10. In germline, CDR1 is SGHRS, CDR2 YFSETQ. This CDR3 has 17 amino acids.

V is TRBV5-1 and J is TRBJ1-4; D remains unclear. The V and J ends lost 0 bases and 0 bases respectively, with 6 bases between them. Germline V gives CDR1 SGHRS, CDR2 YFSETQ. CDR3 length equals 15 residues. The CDR3 region has the DNA TGCGCCAGCAGCTTGGTCTCTGCAACTAATGAAAAACTGTTTTTT. The encoded protein is CASSLVSATNEKLFF.

The chain recombines TRBV27 with TRBJ2-4; no reliable D call. Germline-derived CDR1 and CDR2 are MNHEY and SMNVEV (reference sequence). Trimming took off 4 bases at V and 1 base at J, with 2 bases between the two ends. The length of the CDR3 is 12 residues. CDR3 DNA: TGTGCCAGCAGTTCTGCCAAAAACATTCAGTACTTC. This gives the protein CASSSAKNIQYF.